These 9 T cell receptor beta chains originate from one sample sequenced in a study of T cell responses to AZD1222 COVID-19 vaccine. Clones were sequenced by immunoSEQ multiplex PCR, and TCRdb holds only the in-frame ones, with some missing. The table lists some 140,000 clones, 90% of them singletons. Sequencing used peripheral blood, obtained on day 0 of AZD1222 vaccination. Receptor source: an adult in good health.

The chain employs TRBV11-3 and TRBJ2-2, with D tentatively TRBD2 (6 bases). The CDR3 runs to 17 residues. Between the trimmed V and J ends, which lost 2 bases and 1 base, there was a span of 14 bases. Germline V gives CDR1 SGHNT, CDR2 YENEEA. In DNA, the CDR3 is TGTGCCAGCAGCTTAAGGCGGGACTCACAGAACACCGGGGAGCTGTTTTTT. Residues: CASSLRRDSQNTGELFF. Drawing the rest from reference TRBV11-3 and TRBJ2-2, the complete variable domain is EAGVVQSPRYKIIEKKQPVAFWCNPISGHNTLYWYLQNLGQGPELLIRYENEEAVDDSQLPKDRFSAERLKGVDSTLKIQPAELGDSAVYLCASSLRRDSQNTGELFFGEGSRLTVL.

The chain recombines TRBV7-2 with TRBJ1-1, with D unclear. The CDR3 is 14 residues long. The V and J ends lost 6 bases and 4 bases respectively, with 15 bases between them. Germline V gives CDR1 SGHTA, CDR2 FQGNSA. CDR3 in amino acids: CASSPPWEPTEAFF. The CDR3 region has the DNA TGTGCCAGCAGTCCGCCCTGGGAACCCACTGAAGCTTTCTTT.

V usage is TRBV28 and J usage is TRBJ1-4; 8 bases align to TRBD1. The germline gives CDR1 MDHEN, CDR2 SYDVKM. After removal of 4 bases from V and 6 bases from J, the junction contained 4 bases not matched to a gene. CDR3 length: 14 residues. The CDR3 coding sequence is TGTGCCAGCAGTTCGGACAGGGTGGATGAAAAACTGTTTTTT. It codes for CASSSDRVDEKLFF.

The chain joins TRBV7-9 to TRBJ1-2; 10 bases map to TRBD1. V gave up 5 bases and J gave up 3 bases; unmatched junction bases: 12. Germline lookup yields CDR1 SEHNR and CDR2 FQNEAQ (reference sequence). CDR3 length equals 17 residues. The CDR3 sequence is CASSPTGATGGDYGYTF. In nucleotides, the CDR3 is TGTGCCAGCAGCCCGACGGGGGCGACAGGGGGCGACTATGGCTACACCTTC.

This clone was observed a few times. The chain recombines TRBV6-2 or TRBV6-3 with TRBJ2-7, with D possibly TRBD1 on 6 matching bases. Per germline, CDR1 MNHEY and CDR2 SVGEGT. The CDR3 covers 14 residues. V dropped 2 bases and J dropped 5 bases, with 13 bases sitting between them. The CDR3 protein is CASSYGQGPDEQYF. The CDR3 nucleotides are TGTGCCAGCAGTTACGGTCAGGGGCCGGACGAGCAGTACTTC.

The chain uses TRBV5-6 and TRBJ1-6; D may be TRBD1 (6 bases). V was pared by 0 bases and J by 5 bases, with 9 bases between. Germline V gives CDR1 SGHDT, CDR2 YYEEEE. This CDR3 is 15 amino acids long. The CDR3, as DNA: TGTGCCAGCAGCTTGGGGGGGCCCGATAATTCACCCCTCCACTTT. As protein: CASSLGGPDNSPLHF.

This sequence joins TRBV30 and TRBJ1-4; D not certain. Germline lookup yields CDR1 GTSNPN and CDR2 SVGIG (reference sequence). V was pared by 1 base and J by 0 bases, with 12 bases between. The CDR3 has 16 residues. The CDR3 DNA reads TGTGCCTGGAGTGATCGTTGGACGGCAACTAATGAAAAACTGTTTTTT. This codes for CAWSDRWTATNEKLFF.

The CDR3, as DNA: TGTGCCAGCAGCCTTGGAACGGATACCAACTACGAGCAGTACTTC. Its translation: CASSLGTDTNYEQYF. The rearrangement links TRBV9 to TRBJ2-7, with D unclear. Germline CDR1 is SGDLS and CDR2 is YYNGEE. The CDR3 spans 15 residues. Trimming stripped 4 bases from V and 3 bases from J, with 17 bases between.

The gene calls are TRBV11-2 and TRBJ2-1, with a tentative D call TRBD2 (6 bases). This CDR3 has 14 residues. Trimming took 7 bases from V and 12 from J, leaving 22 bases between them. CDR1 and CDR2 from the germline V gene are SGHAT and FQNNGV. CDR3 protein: CASTLISSGPAQFF. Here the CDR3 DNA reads TGTGCCAGCACCCTTATTAGTAGCGGCCCGGCGCAGTTCTTC.